Sequencing of this T cell receptor (beta chain) was carried out in a study of blood T cell repertoires in COVID-19. As for the study in general: Material from acute and convalescent COVID-19 was sourced from the United States, Italy and Spain.

The study recruited people aged 18 to 89 years across about 25 US areas. Resolution of symptoms, clearance, or two negative PCRs was present in recovered Cohort 3 donors. CDR1 LGHDT and CDR2 YNNKEL come from the germline V gene (reference sequence). CDR3 length: 16 amino acids. The J segment lost 5 bases and the V segment lost 3 bases, leaving 11 bases of the junction unmatched. In the original analysis: Estimation of nucleated cell counts relied on the amplification of reference gene primers. Repertoires were generated with immunoSEQ multiplex PCR, while TCRdb's copy carries only in-frame clones and drops some. V, J and clone size reflect that table, while D and trimming were determined from the DNA. The sample includes about 150,000 clones, 88% of them seen just once.

The clonotype was recovered from a woman aged 50 to 60 who had recovered from COVID-19. Sequencing used PBMCs or T cells enriched from blood (not recorded which). The V call is TRBV3-1 (or the pseudogene TRBV3-2), the J call TRBJ2-7, with 9 bases identical to TRBD2. The CDR3: CASSQGVGSGGHEQYF. Here the CDR3 DNA reads TGTGCCAGCAGCCAGGGGGTGGGTAGCGGGGGCCACGAGCAGTACTTC.